This T cell receptor beta chain was identified in a study of T-cell memory formation after mild COVID-19. Study information: The TCR clusters were mostly specific to one donor. Broader study findings: CD8+ contracting clones occupied EMRA, while CD4+ ones occupied mainly CM and EM.

Constant-segment-primed 5'RACE gave TCR alpha and TCR beta cDNA libraries with sample barcodes and UMIs. Each CDR3 protein is one row after TCRdb ran MiXCR on the 5' RACE reads. In the table there are about 100,000 distinct CDR3 sequences, around 10% of which are singletons. Between the trimmed V and J ends, which lost 5 bases and 9 bases, there was a span of 20 bases. The CDR3 has 15 residues. From germline, CDR1 is SGHAT and CDR2 FQNNGV. To note about this clonotype: What it recognizes is unknown.

V usage is TRBV11-2 and J usage is TRBJ2-1; D might be TRBD1 or TRBD2, each matching 5 bases. This TCR was sampled from a man between 18 and 29 years old who had mild COVID-19 (a few samples of this study predate the infection). Cell type and time point are not known. Sample: PBMCs or a T cell subset sorted from them (not recorded which). Here the CDR3 DNA reads TGTGCCAGCAGCACGCCGGGACCGAATTATCTTGAGCAGTTCTTC. Its translation is CASSTPGPNYLEQFF.